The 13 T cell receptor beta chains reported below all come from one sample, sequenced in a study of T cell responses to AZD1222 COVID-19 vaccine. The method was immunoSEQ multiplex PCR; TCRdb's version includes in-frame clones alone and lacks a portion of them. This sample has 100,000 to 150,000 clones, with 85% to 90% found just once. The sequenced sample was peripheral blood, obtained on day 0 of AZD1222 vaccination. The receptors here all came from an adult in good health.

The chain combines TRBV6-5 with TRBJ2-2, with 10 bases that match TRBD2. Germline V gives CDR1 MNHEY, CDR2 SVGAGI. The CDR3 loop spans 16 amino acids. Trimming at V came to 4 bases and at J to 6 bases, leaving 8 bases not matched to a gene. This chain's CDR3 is CASSSGASGSPGELFF. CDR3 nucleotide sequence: TGTGCCAGCAGTTCAGGGGCTAGCGGGAGTCCCGGGGAGCTGTTTTTT.

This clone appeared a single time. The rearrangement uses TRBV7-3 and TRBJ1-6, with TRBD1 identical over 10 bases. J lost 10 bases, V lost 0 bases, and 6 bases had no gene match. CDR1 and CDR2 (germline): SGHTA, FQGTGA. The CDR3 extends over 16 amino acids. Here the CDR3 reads CASSLTGTGEQSPLHF. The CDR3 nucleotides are TGTGCCAGCAGCTTAACGGGGACAGGGGAACAGTCACCCCTCCACTTT.

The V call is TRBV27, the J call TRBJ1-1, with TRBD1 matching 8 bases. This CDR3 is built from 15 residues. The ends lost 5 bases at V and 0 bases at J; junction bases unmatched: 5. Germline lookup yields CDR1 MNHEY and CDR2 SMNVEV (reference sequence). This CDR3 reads CASSPKQGVNTEAFF. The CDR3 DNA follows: TGTGCCAGCAGTCCCAAACAGGGGGTGAACACTGAAGCTTTCTTT.

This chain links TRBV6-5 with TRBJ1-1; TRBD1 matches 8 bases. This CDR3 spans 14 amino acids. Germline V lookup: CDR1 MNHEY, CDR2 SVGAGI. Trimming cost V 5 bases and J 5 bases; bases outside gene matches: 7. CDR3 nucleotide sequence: TGTGCCAGCAGTCCGGGACAGGCGGGGACTGAAGCTTTCTTT. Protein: CASSPGQAGTEAFF.

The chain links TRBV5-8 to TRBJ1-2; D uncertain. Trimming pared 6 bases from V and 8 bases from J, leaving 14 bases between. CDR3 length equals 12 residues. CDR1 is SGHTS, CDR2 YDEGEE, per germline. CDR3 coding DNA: TGTGCCAGCAACAAGAGTCCGGGGGGCTACACCTTC. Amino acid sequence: CASNKSPGGYTF.

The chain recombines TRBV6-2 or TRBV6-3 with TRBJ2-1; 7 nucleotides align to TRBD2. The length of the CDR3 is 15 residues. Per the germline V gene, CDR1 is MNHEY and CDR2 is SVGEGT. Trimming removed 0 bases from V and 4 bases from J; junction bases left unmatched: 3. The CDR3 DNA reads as TGTGCCAGCAGTTACTCGGGGGGGGGATACAATGAGCAGTTCTTC. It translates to CASSYSGGGYNEQFF.

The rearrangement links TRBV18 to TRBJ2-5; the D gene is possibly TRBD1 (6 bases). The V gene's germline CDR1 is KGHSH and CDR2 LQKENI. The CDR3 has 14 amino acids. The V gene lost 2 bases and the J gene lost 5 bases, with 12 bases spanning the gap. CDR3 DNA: TGTGCCAGCTCACCAGTCAGGGGCTCGGAGACCCAGTACTTC. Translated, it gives CASSPVRGSETQYF. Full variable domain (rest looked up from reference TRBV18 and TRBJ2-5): NAGVMQNPRHLVRRRGQEARLRCSPMKGHSHVYWYRQLPEEGLKFMVYLQKENIIDESGMPKERFSAEFPKEGPSILRIQQVVRGDSAAYFCASSPVRGSETQYFGPGTRLLVL.

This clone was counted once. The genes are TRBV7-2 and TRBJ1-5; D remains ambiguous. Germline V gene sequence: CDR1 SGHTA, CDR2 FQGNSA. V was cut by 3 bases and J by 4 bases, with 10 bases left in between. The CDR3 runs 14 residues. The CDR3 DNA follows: TGTGCCAGCAGCTTTATTCGATGGAATCAGCCCCAGCATTTT. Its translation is CASSFIRWNQPQHF.

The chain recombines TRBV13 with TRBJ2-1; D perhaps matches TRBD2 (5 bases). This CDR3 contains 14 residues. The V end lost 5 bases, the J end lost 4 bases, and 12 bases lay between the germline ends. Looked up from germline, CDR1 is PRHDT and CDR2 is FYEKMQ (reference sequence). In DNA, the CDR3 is TGTGCCAGCAGCCCCCGGGAACCATACAATGAGCAGTTCTTC. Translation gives CASSPREPYNEQFF. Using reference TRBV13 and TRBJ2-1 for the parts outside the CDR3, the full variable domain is AAGVIQSPRHLIKEKRETATLKCYPIPRHDTVYWYQQGPGQDPQFLISFYEKMQSDKGSIPDRFSAQQFSDYHSELNMSSLELGDSALYFCASSPREPYNEQFFGPGTRLTVL.

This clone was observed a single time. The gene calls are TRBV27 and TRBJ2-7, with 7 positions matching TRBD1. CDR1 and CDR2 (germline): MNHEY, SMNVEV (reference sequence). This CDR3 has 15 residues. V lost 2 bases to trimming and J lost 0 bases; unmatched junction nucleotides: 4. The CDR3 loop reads CASSLPDRDSYEQYF. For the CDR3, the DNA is TGTGCCAGCAGTTTACCCGACAGGGACTCCTACGAGCAGTACTTC.

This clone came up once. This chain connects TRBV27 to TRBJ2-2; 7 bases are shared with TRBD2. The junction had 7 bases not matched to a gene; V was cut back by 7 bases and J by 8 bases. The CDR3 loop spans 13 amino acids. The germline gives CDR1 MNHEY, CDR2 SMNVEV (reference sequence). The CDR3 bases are TGTGCCAGCATGCACCCGGGGGGAGGGGAGCTGTTTTTT. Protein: CASMHPGGGELFF.

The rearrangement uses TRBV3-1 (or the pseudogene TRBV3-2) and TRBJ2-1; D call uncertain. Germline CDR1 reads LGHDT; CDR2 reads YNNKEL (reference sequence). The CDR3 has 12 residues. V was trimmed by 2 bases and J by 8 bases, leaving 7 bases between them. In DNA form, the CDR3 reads TGTGCCAGCAGCCAATATGGGGATGAGCAGTTCTTC. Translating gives CASSQYGDEQFF.

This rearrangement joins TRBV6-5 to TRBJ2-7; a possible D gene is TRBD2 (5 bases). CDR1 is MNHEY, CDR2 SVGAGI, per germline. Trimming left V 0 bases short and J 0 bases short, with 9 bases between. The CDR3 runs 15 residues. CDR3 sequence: CASSYSEGSSYEQYF. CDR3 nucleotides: TGTGCCAGCAGTTACTCCGAGGGTAGCTCCTACGAGCAGTACTTC.